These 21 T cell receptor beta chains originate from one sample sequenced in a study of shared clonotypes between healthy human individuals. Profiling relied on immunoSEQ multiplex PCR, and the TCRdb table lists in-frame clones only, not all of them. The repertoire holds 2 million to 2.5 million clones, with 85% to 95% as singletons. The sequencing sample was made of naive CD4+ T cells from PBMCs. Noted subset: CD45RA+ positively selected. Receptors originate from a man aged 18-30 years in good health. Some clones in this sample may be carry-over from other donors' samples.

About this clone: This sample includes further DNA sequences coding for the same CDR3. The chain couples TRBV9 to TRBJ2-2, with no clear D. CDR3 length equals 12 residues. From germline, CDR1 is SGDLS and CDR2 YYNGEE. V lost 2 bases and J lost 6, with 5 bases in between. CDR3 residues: CASSVGSGELFF. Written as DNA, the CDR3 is TGTGCCAGCAGCGTTGGGTCCGGGGAGCTGTTTTTT.

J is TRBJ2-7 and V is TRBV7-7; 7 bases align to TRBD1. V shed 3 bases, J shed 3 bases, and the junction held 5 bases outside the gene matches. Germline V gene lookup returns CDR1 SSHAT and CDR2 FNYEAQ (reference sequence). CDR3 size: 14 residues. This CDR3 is CASSLWDRGYEQYF. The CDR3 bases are TGTGCCAGCAGCTTGTGGGACAGAGGCTACGAGCAGTACTTC.

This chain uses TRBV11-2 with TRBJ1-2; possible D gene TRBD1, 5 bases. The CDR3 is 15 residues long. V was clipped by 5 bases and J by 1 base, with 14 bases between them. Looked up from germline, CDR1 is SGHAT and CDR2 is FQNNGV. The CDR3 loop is CASSQAPTDNYGYTF. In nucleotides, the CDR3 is TGTGCCAGCAGCCAGGCCCCGACAGATAACTATGGCTACACCTTC. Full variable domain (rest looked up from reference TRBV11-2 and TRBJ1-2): EAGVAQSPRYKIIEKRQSVAFWCNPISGHATLYWYQQILGQGPKLLIQFQNNGVVDDSQLPKDRFSAERLKGVDSTLKIQPAKLEDSAVYLCASSQAPTDNYGYTFGSGTRLTVV.

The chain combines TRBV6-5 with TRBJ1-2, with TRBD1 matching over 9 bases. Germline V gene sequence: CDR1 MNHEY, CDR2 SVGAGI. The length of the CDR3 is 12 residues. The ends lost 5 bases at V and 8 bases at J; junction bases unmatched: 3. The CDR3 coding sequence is TGTGCCAGCAGTCACGGACAGGGGGGCTACACCTTC. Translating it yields CASSHGQGGYTF.

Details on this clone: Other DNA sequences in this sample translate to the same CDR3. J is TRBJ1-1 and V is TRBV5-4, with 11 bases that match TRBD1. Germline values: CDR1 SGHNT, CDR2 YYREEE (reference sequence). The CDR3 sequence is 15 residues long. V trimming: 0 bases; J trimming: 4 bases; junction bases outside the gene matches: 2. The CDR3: CASSLGGTGGTEAFF. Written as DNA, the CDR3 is TGTGCCAGCAGCTTGGGTGGGACAGGGGGCACTGAAGCTTTCTTT.

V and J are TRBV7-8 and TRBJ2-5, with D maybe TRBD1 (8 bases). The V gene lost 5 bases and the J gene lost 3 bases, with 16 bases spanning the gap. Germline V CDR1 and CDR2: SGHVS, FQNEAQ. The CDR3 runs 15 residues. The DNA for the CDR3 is TGTGCCAGCAGCCAGATCACAGGGGGGGAAGAGACCCAGTACTTC. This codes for CASSQITGGEETQYF.

Here the CDR3 DNA reads TGCGCCAGCAGTGAGACTAGCGGGAGCGCCGGGAATGAGCAGTTCTTC. Amino acid sequence: CASSETSGSAGNEQFF. The chain carries TRBV10-1 and TRBJ2-1; 11 nucleotides agree with TRBD2. Losses at the gene ends were 2 bases for V and 7 bases for J; bases not matched to a gene: 7. CDR3 length equals 16 residues. Germline CDR1 reads WNHNN; CDR2 reads SYGVQD (reference sequence).

This CDR3 reads CASSPPGQGARNSGNTIYF. In nucleotides, the CDR3 is TGTGCCAGCTCACCGCCGGGACAGGGGGCCAGAAACTCTGGAAACACCATATATTTT. The rearrangement joins TRBV18 to TRBJ1-3, with TRBD1 identical over 12 bases. V lost 3 bases and J lost 0; bases outside the gene matches: 9. CDR1 and CDR2 from the germline V gene are KGHSH and LQKENI. The CDR3 is 19 residues long.

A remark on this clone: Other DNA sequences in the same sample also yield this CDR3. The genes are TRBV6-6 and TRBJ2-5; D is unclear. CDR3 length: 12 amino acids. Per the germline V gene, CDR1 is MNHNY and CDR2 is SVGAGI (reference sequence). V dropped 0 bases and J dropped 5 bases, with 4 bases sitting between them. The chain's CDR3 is CASSYSKETQYF. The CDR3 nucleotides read TGTGCCAGCAGTTACTCGAAGGAGACCCAGTACTTC.

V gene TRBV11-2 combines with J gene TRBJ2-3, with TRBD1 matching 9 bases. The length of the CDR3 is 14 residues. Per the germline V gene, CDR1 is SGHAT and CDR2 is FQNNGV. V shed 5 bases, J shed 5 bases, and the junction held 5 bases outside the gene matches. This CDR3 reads CASSPGQGKDTQYF. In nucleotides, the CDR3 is TGTGCCAGCAGCCCCGGACAGGGGAAAGATACGCAGTATTTT.

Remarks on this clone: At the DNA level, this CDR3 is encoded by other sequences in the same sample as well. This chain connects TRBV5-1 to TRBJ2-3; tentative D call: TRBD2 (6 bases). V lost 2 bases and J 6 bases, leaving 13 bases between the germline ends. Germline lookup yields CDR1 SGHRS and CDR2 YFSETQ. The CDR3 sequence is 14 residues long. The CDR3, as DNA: TGCGCCAGCAGCTTTAGCGGAGGGGAGGATACGCAGTATTTT. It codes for CASSFSGGEDTQYF.

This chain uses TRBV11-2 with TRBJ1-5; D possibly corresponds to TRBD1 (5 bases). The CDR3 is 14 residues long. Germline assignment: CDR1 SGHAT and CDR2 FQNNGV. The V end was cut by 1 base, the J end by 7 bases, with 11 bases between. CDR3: CASSLARVGQPQHF. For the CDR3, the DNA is TGTGCCAGCAGCTTAGCCAGGGTCGGGCAGCCCCAGCATTTT.

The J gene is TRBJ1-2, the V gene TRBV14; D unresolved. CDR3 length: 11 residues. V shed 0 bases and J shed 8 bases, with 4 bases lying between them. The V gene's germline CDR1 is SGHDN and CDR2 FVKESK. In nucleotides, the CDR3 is TGTGCCAGCAGCCAAGAAGGAGGCTACACCTTC. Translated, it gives CASSQEGGYTF.

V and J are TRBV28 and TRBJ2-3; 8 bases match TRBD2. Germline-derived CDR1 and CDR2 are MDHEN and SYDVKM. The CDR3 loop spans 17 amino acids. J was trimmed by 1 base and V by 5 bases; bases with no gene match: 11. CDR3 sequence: CASSPILQLAGTDTQYF. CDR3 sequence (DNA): TGTGCCAGCAGTCCTATCCTTCAACTAGCGGGCACAGATACGCAGTATTTT.

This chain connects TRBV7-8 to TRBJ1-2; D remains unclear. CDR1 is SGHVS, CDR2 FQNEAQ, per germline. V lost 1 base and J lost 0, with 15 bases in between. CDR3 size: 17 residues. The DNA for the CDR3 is TGTGCCAGCAGCTTAGTCCTGCCCGGTCCCGCTAACTATGGCTACACCTTC. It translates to CASSLVLPGPANYGYTF.

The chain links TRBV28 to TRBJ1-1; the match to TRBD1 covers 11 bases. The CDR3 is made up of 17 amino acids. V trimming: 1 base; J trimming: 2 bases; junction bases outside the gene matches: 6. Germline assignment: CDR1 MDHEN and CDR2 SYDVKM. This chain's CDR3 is CASSLSPGTGGNTEAFF. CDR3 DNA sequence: TGTGCCAGCAGTTTATCTCCCGGGACAGGGGGTAACACTGAAGCTTTCTTT.

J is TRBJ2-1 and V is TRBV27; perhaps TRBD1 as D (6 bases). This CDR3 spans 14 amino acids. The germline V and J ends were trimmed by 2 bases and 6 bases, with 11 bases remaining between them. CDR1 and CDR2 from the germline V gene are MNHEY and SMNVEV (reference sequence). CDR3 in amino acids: CASSLSPGVNEQFF. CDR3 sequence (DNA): TGTGCCAGCAGTTTAAGTCCAGGGGTCAATGAGCAGTTCTTC.

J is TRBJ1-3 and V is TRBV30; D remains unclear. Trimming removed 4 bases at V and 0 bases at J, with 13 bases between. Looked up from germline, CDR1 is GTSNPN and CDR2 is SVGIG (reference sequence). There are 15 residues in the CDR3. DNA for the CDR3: TGTGCCTGGATGGGAGGGTCGAGCTCTGGAAACACCATATATTTT. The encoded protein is CAWMGGSSSGNTIYF.

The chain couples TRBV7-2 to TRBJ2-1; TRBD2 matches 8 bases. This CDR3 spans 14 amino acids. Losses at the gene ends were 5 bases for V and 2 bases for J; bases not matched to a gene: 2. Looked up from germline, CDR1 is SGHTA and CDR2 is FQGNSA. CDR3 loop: CASSPGGTYNEQFF. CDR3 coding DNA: TGTGCCAGCAGCCCGGGAGGGACCTACAATGAGCAGTTCTTC.

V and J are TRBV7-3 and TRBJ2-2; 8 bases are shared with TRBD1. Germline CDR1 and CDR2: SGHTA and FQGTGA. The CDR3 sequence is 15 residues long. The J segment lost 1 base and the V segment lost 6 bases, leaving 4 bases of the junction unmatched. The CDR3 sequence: CASRQGQVNTGELFF. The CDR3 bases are TGTGCCAGCAGACAGGGACAGGTGAACACCGGGGAGCTGTTTTTT.

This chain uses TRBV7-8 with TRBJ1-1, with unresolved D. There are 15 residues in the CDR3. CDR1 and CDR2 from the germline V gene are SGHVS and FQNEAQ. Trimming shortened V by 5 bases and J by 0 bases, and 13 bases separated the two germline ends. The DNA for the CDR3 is TGTGCCAGCAGCCCACCGACTGCCCTGAACACTGAAGCTTTCTTT. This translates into CASSPPTALNTEAFF.